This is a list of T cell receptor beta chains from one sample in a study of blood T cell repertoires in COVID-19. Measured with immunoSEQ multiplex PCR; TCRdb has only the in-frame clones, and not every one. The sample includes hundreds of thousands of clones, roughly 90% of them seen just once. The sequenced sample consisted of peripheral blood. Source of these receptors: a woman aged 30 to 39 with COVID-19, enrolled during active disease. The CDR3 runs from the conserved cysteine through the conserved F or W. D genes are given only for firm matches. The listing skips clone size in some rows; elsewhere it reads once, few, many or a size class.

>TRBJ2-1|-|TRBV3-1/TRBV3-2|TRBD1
CASSTRPGQGWDEQFF
TGTGCCAGCAGCACAAGACCGGGACAGGGCTGGGATGAGCAGTTCTTC
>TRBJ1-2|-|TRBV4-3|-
CASSGGGVGYTF
TGCGCCAGCAGCGGAGGCGGGGTCGGCTACACCTTC
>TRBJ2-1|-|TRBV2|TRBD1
CASRQGDEQFF
TGTGCCAGCAGGCAGGGGGATGAGCAGTTCTTC
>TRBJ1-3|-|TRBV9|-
CASSVVGTSVSGNTIYF
TGTGCCAGCAGCGTAGTCGGAACTAGCGTCTCTGGAAACACCATATATTTT
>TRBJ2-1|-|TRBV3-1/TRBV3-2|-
CASSQGSLYGEQFF
TGTGCCAGCAGCCAAGGCTCCCTCTACGGTGAGCAGTTCTTC
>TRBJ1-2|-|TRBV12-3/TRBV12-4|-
CASRATGLGGYTF
TGTGCCAGCAGGGCAACAGGGCTTGGCGGCTACACCTTC
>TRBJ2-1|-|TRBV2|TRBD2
CARTGTRSYNEQFF
TGTGCCAGGACCGGGACTAGGAGTTACAATGAGCAGTTCTTC
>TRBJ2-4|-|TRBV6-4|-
CASRTGEIAKNIQYF
TGTGCCAGCAGGACAGGCGAAATAGCCAAAAACATTCAGTACTTC
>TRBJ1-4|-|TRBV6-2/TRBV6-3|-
CASSSGFVTDNEKLFF
TGTGCCAGCAGCTCCGGATTTGTGACAGATAATGAAAAACTGTTTTTT
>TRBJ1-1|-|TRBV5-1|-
CASSESEMNTEAFF
TGCGCCAGCAGCGAGAGTGAAATGAACACTGAAGCTTTCTTT
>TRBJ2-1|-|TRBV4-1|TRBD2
CASSEGRDPYNEQFF
TGCGCCAGCAGCGAAGGGAGGGATCCCTACAATGAGCAGTTCTTC
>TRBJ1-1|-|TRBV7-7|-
CASSPGGTEAFF
TGTGCTAGCAGCCCCGGGGGCACTGAAGCTTTCTTT
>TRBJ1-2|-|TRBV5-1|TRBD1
CASSPGDRRYGYTF
TGCGCCAGCAGCCCCGGGGACAGGAGATATGGCTACACCTTC
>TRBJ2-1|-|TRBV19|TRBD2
CASSIRTSGIFENEQFF
TGTGCCAGTAGTATCAGGACTAGCGGGATTTTTGAGAATGAGCAGTTCTTC
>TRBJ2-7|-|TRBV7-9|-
CASSLPSSGSYEQYF
TGTGCCAGCAGCTTACCCAGCTCAGGGTCCTACGAGCAGTACTTC
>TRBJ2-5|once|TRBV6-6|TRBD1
CASRTGYSRQETQYF
TGTGCCAGCAGGACAGGGTACTCGCGCCAAGAGACCCAGTACTTC